The clone carrying this T cell receptor (beta chain) has only a few counts. The sample comes from a study of T cells in Graves' hyperthyroidism and ophthalmopathy. J gave up 7 bases and V 3 bases, and 0 bases lay outside the gene matches. Looked up from germline, CDR1 is SGHDT and CDR2 is YYEEEE. This CDR3 is built from 13 residues. The source material, RNA transcripts, was used to amplify TCR beta CDR3 regions. HTBI primers were used for first-round RT-PCR of the TCR CDR3. TCRdb reanalysed the multiplex PCR reads using MiXCR and keeps one entry per CDR3 protein. The sample includes about 290,000 distinct CDR3 sequences, around 13% seen only once; the top ten take around 8%.

The chain recombines TRBV5-6 with TRBJ1-6; 8 bases line up with TRBD1. Sequencing input: blood. This sequence originates from a middle-aged woman with Graves' hyperthyroidism. The CDR3, as DNA: TGTGCCAGCAGCTGGGACAGGAATTCACCCCTCCACTTT. Its protein is CASSWDRNSPLHF. Variable domain in full (rest from reference TRBV5-6 and TRBJ1-6): DAGVTQSPTHLIKTRGQQVTLRCSPKSGHDTVSWYQQALGQGPQFIFQYYEEEERQRGNFPDRFSGHQFPNYSSELNVNALLLGDSALYLCASSWDRNSPLHFGNGTRLTVT.